Listed here are 14 T cell receptor beta chains from one sample, sequenced in a study of CD8+ T cells in alopecia areata. Reverse transcribed after extraction, RNA yielded cDNA as the sequencing template. Sequencing used immunoSEQ multiplex PCR; TCRdb keeps in-frame clones, though not all of them. Of more than 9,500 clones in the sample, 50% to 70% were seen once. Alopecia areata patients had lesional scalp punch biopsies and peripheral blood taken from them. The sample taken for sequencing was skin. These receptors all stem from a human donor with alopecia areata.

V gene TRBV2 combines with J gene TRBJ2-1, with 7 bases matching TRBD2. V shed 7 bases, J shed 3 bases, and the junction held 6 bases outside the gene matches. CDR3 size: 14 residues. Germline values: CDR1 SNHLY, CDR2 FYNNEI. The CDR3 DNA follows: TGTGCCAGCACTTATTGGACTAGCTACAATGAGCAGTTCTTC. Translation: CASTYWTSYNEQFF.

This clone was picked up a small number of times. The chain recombines TRBV30 with TRBJ2-1; TRBD1 matches 7 bases. The length of the CDR3 is 12 residues. After removal of 1 base from V and 7 bases from J, the junction contained 1 base not matched to a gene. CDR1 and CDR2 (germline): GTSNPN, SVGIG (reference sequence). CDR3 amino acids: CAWSGGQNEQFF. CDR3 bases: TGTGCCTGGAGTGGGGGACAGAATGAGCAGTTCTTC.

V and J are TRBV7-6 and TRBJ2-3, with D perhaps being TRBD1 or TRBD2 (5 bases each). The CDR3 is made up of 15 amino acids. V gave up 2 bases and J gave up 2 bases, with 11 bases separating them. CDR1 and CDR2 from the germline V gene are SGHVS and FNYEAQ. This chain's CDR3 is CASSLRGAATDTQYF. CDR3 DNA: TGTGCCAGCAGCTTACGGGGCGCCGCCACAGATACGCAGTATTTT.

This chain joins TRBV6-5 and TRBJ1-2; D unclear. The V end lost 5 bases, the J end lost 4 bases, and 11 bases lay between the germline ends. There are 13 residues in the CDR3. CDR1 is MNHEY, CDR2 SVGAGI, per germline. The CDR3 reads CASSLDVGYGYTF. DNA for the CDR3: TGTGCCAGCAGTCTCGACGTAGGCTATGGCTACACCTTC.

This chain connects TRBV7-6 to TRBJ2-1; a weak D match, TRBD1 (7 bases). Trimming pared 5 bases from V and 10 bases from J, leaving 15 bases between. CDR1 and CDR2 (germline): SGHVS, FNYEAQ. CDR3 length equals 13 residues. The DNA for the CDR3 is TGTGCCAGCAGCCAAGATGGAGGGGGCGAGCAGTTCTTC. Its translation: CASSQDGGGEQFF.

By its share, this clone is medium-sized (0.01 to 0.1%). The V gene is TRBV4-1, the J gene TRBJ2-7; D might be TRBD2 (6 bases). V was pared by 4 bases and J by 2 bases, with 15 bases between. CDR1 is MGHRA, CDR2 YSYEKL, per germline. CDR3 length equals 15 residues. This chain's CDR3 is CASSLGGPGPYEQYF. CDR3 nucleotide sequence: TGCGCCAGCAGCCTCGGGGGTCCGGGGCCCTACGAGCAGTACTTC.

This rearrangement joins TRBV27 to TRBJ1-5; no clear D gene. V was trimmed by 4 bases and J by 4 bases, leaving 11 bases between them. In germline, CDR1 is MNHEY, CDR2 SMNVEV (reference sequence). The CDR3 length is 14 residues. CDR3 amino acids: CASSSPTFNQPQHF. DNA of the CDR3: TGTGCCAGCAGTTCGCCGACCTTTAATCAGCCCCAGCATTTT.

The chain couples TRBV18 to TRBJ2-1, with 11 bases lining up with TRBD2. The germline V gene encodes CDR1 KGHSH and CDR2 LQKENI. J was trimmed by 3 bases and V by 5 bases; bases with no gene match: 3. This CDR3 is built from 15 residues. CDR3 sequence (DNA): TGTGCCAGCTCAATGGGACTAGCGGACTACAATGAGCAGTTCTTC. Translation: CASSMGLADYNEQFF.

The V call is TRBV7-8, the J call TRBJ2-7; TRBD1 agrees at 7 bases. With V trimmed by 4 bases and J by 4 bases, 10 bases remained unmatched. Per germline, CDR1 SGHVS and CDR2 FQNEAQ. This CDR3 contains 15 residues. The DNA for the CDR3 is TGTGCCAGCAGCTCCCCCTCGACAGGGCGGTACGAGCAGTACTTC. Translated, it gives CASSSPSTGRYEQYF. The entire variable domain, with the rest obtained from reference TRBV7-8 and TRBJ2-7, is as follows: GAGVSQSPRYKVAKRGQDVALRCDPISGHVSLFWYQQALGQGPEFLTYFQNEAQLDKSGLPSDRFFAERPEGSVSTLKIQRTQQEDSAVYLCASSSPSTGRYEQYFGPGTRLTVT.

The chain recombines TRBV5-6 with TRBJ2-7, with 7 bases identical to TRBD1. V shed 4 bases, J shed 3 bases, and the junction held 7 bases outside the gene matches. The CDR3 is 14 residues long. Germline CDR1 and CDR2: SGHDT and YYEEEE. Here the CDR3 reads CASSQDRTSYEQYF. CDR3 sequence (DNA): TGTGCCAGCAGCCAGGACAGGACAAGCTACGAGCAGTACTTC.

The gene calls are TRBV10-3 and TRBJ2-7; D may correspond to TRBD1 or TRBD2 (5 bases each). The CDR3 length is 15 residues. The germline V and J ends were trimmed by 0 bases and 0 bases, with 9 bases remaining between them. Germline assignment: CDR1 ENHRY and CDR2 SYGVKD. For the CDR3, the DNA is TGTGCCATCAGTGAGTCCTGGGACGCCTCCTACGAGCAGTACTTC. It is translated as CAISESWDASYEQYF.

This sequence joins TRBV4-2 and TRBJ2-3; 9 bases align to TRBD2. Losses at the gene ends were 4 bases for V and 4 bases for J; bases not matched to a gene: 9. The CDR3 covers 16 residues. Germline V CDR1 and CDR2: LGHNA, YNFKEQ. The CDR3 DNA reads TGTGCCAGCAGCCCCGTAGCGGGAGCCCTTTCAGATACGCAGTATTTT. It specifies CASSPVAGALSDTQYF.

The chain couples TRBV25-1 to TRBJ2-1; unclear D gene. V lost 1 base to trimming and J lost 3 bases, with 13 bases between them. CDR3 size: 16 residues. Germline V gene lookup returns CDR1 MGHDK and CDR2 SYGVNS. The CDR3 spells CASSESIRRYYNEQFF. CDR3 bases: TGTGCCAGCAGTGAATCCATCAGACGATACTACAATGAGCAGTTCTTC.

The rearrangement links TRBV21-1 to TRBJ2-7; the table's D call of TRBD2 was not tested on the DNA. TRBV21-1 is classified as a pseudogene. The CDR3 length is 18 residues. CDR3 coding DNA: TGTGCCAGCAGAGCCAAGCGGGCGGAACGAACCAGCTCCTACGAGCAGTACTTC. Its protein is CASRAKRAERTSSYEQYF.